What follows are 21 T cell receptor beta chains derived from one specimen sequenced in a study of PD-L1 blockade in urothelial cancer. The assay was immunoSEQ multiplex PCR, and TCRdb's table has in-frame clones only and misses some. Among under 30,000 clones listed, 75% to 90% were seen once. This material consisted of PBMCs, taken around atezolizumab (anti-PD-L1) treatment. These receptors were taken from a man in his fifties with urothelial cancer.

This clone was seen just once. The V gene is TRBV27, the J gene TRBJ1-6; D remains ambiguous. Trimming stripped 5 bases from V and 6 bases from J, with 14 bases between. Germline V gives CDR1 MNHEY, CDR2 SMNVEV (reference sequence). The CDR3 runs to 15 residues. Written as DNA, the CDR3 is TGTGCCAGCAGTCCCTCCCGTAGCGTTAATTCACCCCTCCACTTT. This sequence encodes CASSPSRSVNSPLHF.

The chain recombines TRBV4-1 with TRBJ1-5, with 9 bases lining up with TRBD1. The CDR3 is 19 amino acids. J was trimmed by 1 base and V by 1 base; bases with no gene match: 11. Germline V lookup: CDR1 MGHRA, CDR2 YSYEKL. CDR3 nucleotide sequence: TGCGCCAGCAGCCAAGTTCCGGGACAGGGTGGTAGGAGCAATCAGCCCCAGCATTTT. Translated, it gives CASSQVPGQGGRSNQPQHF.

The V gene is TRBV5-1, the J gene TRBJ1-3; D is undetermined. Trimming cost V 1 base and J 0 bases, with 14 bases left between them. The CDR3 is 17 amino acids. The germline gives CDR1 SGHRS, CDR2 YFSETQ. Here the CDR3 reads CASSLHPGNPSGNTIYF. DNA for the CDR3: TGCGCCAGCAGCTTGCATCCCGGTAACCCCTCTGGAAACACCATATATTTT.

This clone was seen a handful of times. The chain links TRBV2 to TRBJ2-3; the match to TRBD1 covers 8 bases. J gave up 1 base and V 6 bases, and 6 bases lay outside the gene matches. The CDR3 sequence is 15 residues long. Germline CDR1 and CDR2: SNHLY and FYNNEI. CDR3 bases: TGTGCCAGCAGCGACAGGGGAAAAGGCACAGATACGCAGTATTTT. Encoded protein: CASSDRGKGTDTQYF.

This clone was found a few times. The J gene is TRBJ1-6, the V gene TRBV4-2, with D possibly being TRBD1 (6 bases). The CDR3 is made up of 19 amino acids. CDR1 LGHNA and CDR2 YNFKEQ come from the germline V gene. V shed 3 bases and J shed 12 bases, with 30 bases lying between them. The CDR3 nucleotides are TGTGCCAGCAGCCATGATCCGGGGGGCACTGGGGGGCGCGTCCAACCCCTCCACTTT. Protein product: CASSHDPGGTGGRVQPLHF.

The chain is built from TRBV2 and TRBJ2-1, with 7 bases fitting TRBD2. CDR1 SNHLY and CDR2 FYNNEI come from the germline V gene. The CDR3 totals 17 residues. The J segment lost 6 bases and the V segment lost 7 bases, leaving 18 bases of the junction unmatched. DNA for the CDR3: TGTGCCAGCACCGAAACGGGGGGAGCTTCGACATCCAATGAGCAGTTCTTC. It specifies CASTETGGASTSNEQFF.

The chain uses TRBV19 and TRBJ1-1; D gene ambiguous. From germline, CDR1 is LNHDA and CDR2 SQIVND (reference sequence). The CDR3 consists of 13 residues. V dropped 2 bases and J dropped 0 bases, with 4 bases sitting between them. CDR3: CASSITVNTEAFF. CDR3 sequence (DNA): TGTGCCAGTAGTATAACGGTGAACACTGAAGCTTTCTTT.

The chain combines TRBV5-8 with TRBJ1-4; D unclear. V was shortened by 6 bases and J by 8 bases, with 11 bases between the two germline ends. Per germline, CDR1 SGHTS and CDR2 YDEGEE. CDR3 length: 12 amino acids. This CDR3 is CASTQLGEKLFF. CDR3 DNA sequence: TGTGCCAGCACCCAACTCGGGGAAAAACTGTTTTTT.

The chain joins TRBV4-2 to TRBJ1-3; D unresolved. Germline V lookup: CDR1 LGHNA, CDR2 YNFKEQ. The CDR3 runs 16 residues. V was pared by 0 bases and J by 0 bases, with 9 bases between. The CDR3: CASSQDHSSSGNTIYF. The CDR3 DNA reads as TGTGCCAGCAGCCAAGATCACAGCTCCTCTGGAAACACCATATATTTT.

This clone has more than one count but fewer than ten. The genes are TRBV2 and TRBJ1-5; D remains ambiguous. Trimming pared 1 base from V and 8 bases from J, leaving 6 bases between. The CDR3 runs to 12 residues. Germline CDR1 SNHLY, CDR2 FYNNEI. DNA of the CDR3: TGTGCCAGCAGTGAAGGGGCTGAGCCCCAGCATTTT. Translation gives CASSEGAEPQHF.

The chain couples TRBV28 to TRBJ1-1; weak D call: TRBD1 (6 bases). With 8 bases removed from V and 0 bases from J, the gap between germline ends came to 10 bases. Germline CDR1 reads MDHEN; CDR2 reads SYDVKM. CDR3 length: 13 residues. The CDR3: CASLGQLNTEAFF. Here the CDR3 DNA reads TGTGCCAGCCTCGGACAGTTGAACACTGAAGCTTTCTTT.

This clone was seen a handful of times. This chain uses TRBV19 with TRBJ1-5; D is ambiguous. Trimming removed 2 bases at V and 2 bases at J, with 4 bases between. The CDR3 is made up of 13 amino acids. Germline V lookup: CDR1 LNHDA, CDR2 SQIVND (reference sequence). DNA for the CDR3: TGTGCCAGTAGTATAACAGGCAATCAGCCCCAGCATTTT. Amino acid sequence: CASSITGNQPQHF. Filled out from reference TRBV19 and TRBJ1-5, the complete variable domain reads DGGITQSPKYLFRKEGQNVTLSCEQNLNHDAMYWYRQDPGQGLRLIYYSQIVNDFQKGDIAEGYSVSREKKESFPLTVTSAQKNPTAFYLCASSITGNQPQHFGDGTRLSIL.

This clone has a handful of counts. The chain uses TRBV7-9 and TRBJ2-7; 14 nucleotides agree with TRBD2. J lost 2 bases, V lost 3 bases, and 3 bases had no gene match. The CDR3 is made up of 16 amino acids. The germline CDR1 and CDR2 sequences are SEHNR and FQNEAQ (reference sequence). CDR3 protein: CASSFGLAGGTYEQYF. The CDR3 DNA follows: TGTGCCAGCAGCTTTGGACTAGCGGGAGGAACCTACGAGCAGTACTTC. Full variable domain (outside the CDR3, taken from reference TRBV7-9 and TRBJ2-7): DTGVSQNPRHKITKRGQNVTFRCDPISEHNRLYWYRQTLGQGPEFLTYFQNEAQLEKSRLLSDRFSAERPKGSFSTLEIQRTEQGDSAMYLCASSFGLAGGTYEQYFGPGTRLTVT.

V and J are TRBV28 and TRBJ1-5; 8 nucleotides match TRBD1. Trimming at V came to 5 bases and at J to 2 bases, leaving 5 bases not matched to a gene. CDR3 length: 15 amino acids. CDR1 and CDR2 (germline): MDHEN, SYDVKM. The CDR3 spells CASSRQGLGNQPQHF. CDR3 sequence (DNA): TGTGCCAGCAGTCGACAGGGGCTGGGCAATCAGCCCCAGCATTTT. The variable domain in full, completed from reference TRBV28 and TRBJ1-5, reads DVKVTQSSRYLVKRTGEKVFLECVQDMDHENMFWYRQDPGLGLRLIYFSYDVKMKEKGDIPEGYSVSREKKERFSLILESASTNQTSMYLCASSRQGLGNQPQHFGDGTRLSIL.

The chain links TRBV5-5 to TRBJ2-7; tentatively, D is TRBD1 (6 bases). The V end was cut by 4 bases, the J end by 1 base, with 15 bases between. CDR1 is SGHKS and CDR2 is YYEKEE in the germline V gene (reference sequence). This CDR3 contains 15 residues. CDR3 DNA sequence: TGTGCCAGCAGCCTCTTGGACAGCTCGTCCTACGAGCAGTACGTC. Translation: CASSLLDSSSYEQYV.

This chain uses TRBV28 with TRBJ2-6; D is unclear. The CDR3 is 13 residues long. Germline V lookup: CDR1 MDHEN, CDR2 SYDVKM. With 6 bases removed from V and 0 bases from J, the gap between germline ends came to 3 bases. In DNA, the CDR3 is TGTGCCAGCAGGTACTCTGGGGCCAACGTCCTGACTTTC. Translating it yields CASRYSGANVLTF.

The rearrangement joins TRBV7-9 to TRBJ1-1; the D is unclear. Germline lookup yields CDR1 SEHNR and CDR2 FQNEAQ (reference sequence). V was trimmed by 5 bases and J by 0 bases, leaving 7 bases between them. The CDR3 covers 13 residues. The CDR3 DNA is TGTGCCAGCAGCCCATACATGAACACTGAAGCTTTCTTT. This codes for CASSPYMNTEAFF.

J is TRBJ2-5 and V is TRBV19, with 7 bases matching TRBD1. The junction had 6 bases not matched to a gene; V was cut back by 6 bases and J by 5 bases. CDR1 is LNHDA, CDR2 SQIVND, per germline (reference sequence). The CDR3 runs to 13 residues. The chain's CDR3 is CASSNTGVETQYF. The CDR3 coding sequence is TGTGCCAGTAGCAACACAGGGGTGGAGACCCAGTACTTC.

This chain links TRBV11-3 with TRBJ2-1; no firm D call. Germline CDR1 and CDR2: SGHNT and YENEEA. The CDR3 has 16 residues. Trimming removed 0 bases at V and 7 bases at J, with 16 bases between. The CDR3 protein is CASSLDVLGQSNEQFF. The CDR3 nucleotides read TGTGCCAGCAGCTTAGATGTTCTGGGCCAATCGAATGAGCAGTTCTTC.

The chain recombines TRBV21-1 with TRBJ1-4; the tabulated D call, TRBD1, remains unverified against the DNA. TRBV21-1 is a recognized pseudogene. The CDR3 extends over 17 amino acids. The CDR3 region has the DNA TGTGCCAGCAGCAAAAGCTCAGGGGGATCGAGGAATGAAAAACTGTTTTTT. As protein: CASSKSSGGSRNEKLFF.

This clone was recorded once. The chain carries TRBV5-1 and TRBJ2-3; D uncertain. The CDR3 runs 13 residues. The V gene's germline CDR1 is SGHRS and CDR2 YFSETQ. V dropped 4 bases and J dropped 3 bases, with 9 bases sitting between them. The CDR3 spells CASSQPGTDTQYF. Written as DNA, the CDR3 is TGCGCCAGCAGCCAACCCGGGACAGATACGCAGTATTTT.